In its sample, the clone carrying this T cell receptor (beta chain) was seen a few times. These data are taken from a study of identical twins. V was pared by 8 bases and J by 2 bases, with 10 bases between. The CDR3 runs to 12 residues. TCRdb reprocessed the 5' RACE reads via MiXCR and lists one record per CDR3 protein. The data show fewer than 900,000 distinct CDR3 sequences, about 20% seen once. These data also featured in a second study, about T cells expressing NK-cell markers. That paper notes: CD3+CD56+NKG2C+, CD3+CD56+NKG2C- and CD3+CD56-NKG2C+ T cells, once sorted, supplied the TCR beta repertoires. The study sequenced eight donors, seven HCMV-seropositive and one seronegative. An anti-gamma-delta TCR antibody was added in several experiments. It restricted sorting to alpha-beta TCR-expressing T cells. Whether expanded NKG2C+ T cell clones were HCMV-specific remained unclear.

The sequencing sample was made of PBMCs. The sequence derives from a woman aged 18 to 35 in good health. This chain uses TRBV12-3 or TRBV12-4 with TRBJ2-7, with D unclear. The CDR3 bases are TGTGCCAGCGGGTTCACCCCCTACGAGCAGTACTTC. Translation gives CASGFTPYEQYF.